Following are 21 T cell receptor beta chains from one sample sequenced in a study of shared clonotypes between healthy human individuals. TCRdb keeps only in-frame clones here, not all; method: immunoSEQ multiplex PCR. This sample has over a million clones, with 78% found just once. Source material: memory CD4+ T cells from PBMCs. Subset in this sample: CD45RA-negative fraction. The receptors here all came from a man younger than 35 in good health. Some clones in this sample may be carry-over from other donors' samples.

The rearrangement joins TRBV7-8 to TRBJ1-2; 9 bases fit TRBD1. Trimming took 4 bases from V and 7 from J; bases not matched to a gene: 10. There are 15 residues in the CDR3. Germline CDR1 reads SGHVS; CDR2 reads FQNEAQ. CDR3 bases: TGTGCCAGCAGCTCCGGACAGGGGCGATCGTCTGGCTACACCTTC. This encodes CASSSGQGRSSGYTF.

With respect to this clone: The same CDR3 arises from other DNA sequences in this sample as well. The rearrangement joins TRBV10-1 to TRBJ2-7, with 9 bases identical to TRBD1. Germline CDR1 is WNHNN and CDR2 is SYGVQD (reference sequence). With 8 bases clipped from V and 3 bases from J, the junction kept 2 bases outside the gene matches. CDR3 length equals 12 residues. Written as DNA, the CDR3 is TGCGCCAGCTCGGGACAGGGCTACGAGCAGTACTTC. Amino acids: CASSGQGYEQYF.

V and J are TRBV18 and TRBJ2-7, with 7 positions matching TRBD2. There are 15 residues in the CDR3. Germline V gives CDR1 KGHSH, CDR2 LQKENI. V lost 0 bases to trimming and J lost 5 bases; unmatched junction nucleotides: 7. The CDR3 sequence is CASSPPSGREDEQYF. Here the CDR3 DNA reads TGTGCCAGCTCACCACCGAGTGGGAGGGAGGACGAGCAGTACTTC.

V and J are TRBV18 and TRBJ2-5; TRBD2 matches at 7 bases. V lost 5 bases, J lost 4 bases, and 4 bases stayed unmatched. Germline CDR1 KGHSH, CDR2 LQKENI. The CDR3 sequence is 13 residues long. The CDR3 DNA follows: TGTGCCAGCTCAACCGGGACTATAGAGACCCAGTACTTC. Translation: CASSTGTIETQYF.

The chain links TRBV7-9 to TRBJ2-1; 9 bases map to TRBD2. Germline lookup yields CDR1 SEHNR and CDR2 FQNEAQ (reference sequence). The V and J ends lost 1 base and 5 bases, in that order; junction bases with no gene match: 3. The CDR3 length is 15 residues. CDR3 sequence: CASSLGLAANNEQFF. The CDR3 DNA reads TGTGCCAGCAGCTTAGGACTAGCGGCAAACAATGAGCAGTTCTTC.

CDR3 sequence reads: CASQEGGVRIDTQYF. The CDR3 coding sequence is TGTGCCAGCCAGGAGGGGGGGGTTCGTATAGATACGCAGTATTTT. This chain connects TRBV28 to TRBJ2-3; the D gene is possibly TRBD2 (7 bases). The V gene lost 8 bases and the J gene lost 5 bases, with 20 bases spanning the gap. In germline, CDR1 is MDHEN, CDR2 SYDVKM. CDR3 length equals 15 residues.

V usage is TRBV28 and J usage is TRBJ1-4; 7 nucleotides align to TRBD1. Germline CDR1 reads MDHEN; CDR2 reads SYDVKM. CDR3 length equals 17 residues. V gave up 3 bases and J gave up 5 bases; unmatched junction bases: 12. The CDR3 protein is CASSLVPSGTVNEKLFF. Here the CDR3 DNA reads TGTGCCAGCAGTTTGGTCCCCAGCGGGACAGTGAATGAAAAACTGTTTTTT.

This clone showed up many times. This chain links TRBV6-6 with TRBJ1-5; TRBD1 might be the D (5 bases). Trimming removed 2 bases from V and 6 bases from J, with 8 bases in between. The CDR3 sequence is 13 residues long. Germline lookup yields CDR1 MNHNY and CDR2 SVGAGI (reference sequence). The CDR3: CASSYEGIQPQHF. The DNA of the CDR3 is TGTGCCAGCAGTTACGAGGGGATTCAGCCCCAGCATTTT.

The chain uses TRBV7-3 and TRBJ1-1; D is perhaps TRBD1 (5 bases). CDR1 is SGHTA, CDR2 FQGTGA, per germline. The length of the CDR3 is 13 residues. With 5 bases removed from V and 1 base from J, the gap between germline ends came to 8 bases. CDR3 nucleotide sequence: TGTGCCAGCAGCCCGGGGACGAACACTGAAGCTTTCTTT. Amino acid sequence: CASSPGTNTEAFF.

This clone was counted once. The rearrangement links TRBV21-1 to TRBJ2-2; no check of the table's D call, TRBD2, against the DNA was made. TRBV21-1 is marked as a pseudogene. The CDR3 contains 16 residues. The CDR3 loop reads CASSRIGGPDTGELFF. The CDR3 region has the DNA TGTGCCAGCAGCAGGATCGGCGGCCCCGACACCGGGGAGCTGTTTTTT.

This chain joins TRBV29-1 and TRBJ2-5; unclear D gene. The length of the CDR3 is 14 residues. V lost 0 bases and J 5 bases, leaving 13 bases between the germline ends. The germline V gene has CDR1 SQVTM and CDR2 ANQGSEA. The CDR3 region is CSVEDSPAYETQYF. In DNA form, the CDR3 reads TGCAGCGTTGAAGATAGTCCAGCGTATGAGACCCAGTACTTC.

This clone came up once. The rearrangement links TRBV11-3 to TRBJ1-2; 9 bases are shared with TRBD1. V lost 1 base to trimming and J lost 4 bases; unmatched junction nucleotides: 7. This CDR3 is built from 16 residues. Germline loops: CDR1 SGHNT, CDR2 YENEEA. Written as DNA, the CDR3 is TGTGCCAGCAGCTTAGCAACAGGGGGCGTTGCCTATGGCTACACCTTC. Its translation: CASSLATGGVAYGYTF.

The CDR3 DNA reads as TGTGCCAGCAGCTCCGCCGGAGGGGCCTCTCAGCCCCAGCATTTT. This translates into CASSSAGGASQPQHF. The chain links TRBV6-1 to TRBJ1-5, with D possibly matching TRBD1 (5 bases). This CDR3 region has 15 residues. V was shortened by 6 bases and J by 6 bases, with 18 bases between the two germline ends. Per the germline V gene, CDR1 is MNHNS and CDR2 is SASEGT.

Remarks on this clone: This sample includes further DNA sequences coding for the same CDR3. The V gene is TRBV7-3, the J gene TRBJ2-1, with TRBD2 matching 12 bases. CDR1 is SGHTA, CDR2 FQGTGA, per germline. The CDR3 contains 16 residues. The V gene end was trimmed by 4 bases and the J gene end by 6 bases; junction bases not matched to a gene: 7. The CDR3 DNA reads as TGTGCCAGCAGCTCCAGGGCTAGCGGGAGGGCCAATGAGCAGTTCTTC. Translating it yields CASSSRASGRANEQFF.

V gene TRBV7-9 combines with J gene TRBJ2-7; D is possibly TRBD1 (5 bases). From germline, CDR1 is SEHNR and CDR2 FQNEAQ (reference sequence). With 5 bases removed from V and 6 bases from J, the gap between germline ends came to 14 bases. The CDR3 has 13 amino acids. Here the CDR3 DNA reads TGTGCCAGCAGCATCCAGGGAAGGACCGAGCAGTACTTC. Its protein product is CASSIQGRTEQYF.

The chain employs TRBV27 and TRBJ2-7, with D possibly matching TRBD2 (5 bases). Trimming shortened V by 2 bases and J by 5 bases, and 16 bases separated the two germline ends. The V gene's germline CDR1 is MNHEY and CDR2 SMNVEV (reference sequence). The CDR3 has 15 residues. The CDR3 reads CASSLRAHSVHEQYF. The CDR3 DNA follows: TGTGCCAGCAGTTTACGGGCCCATAGCGTCCACGAGCAGTACTTC.

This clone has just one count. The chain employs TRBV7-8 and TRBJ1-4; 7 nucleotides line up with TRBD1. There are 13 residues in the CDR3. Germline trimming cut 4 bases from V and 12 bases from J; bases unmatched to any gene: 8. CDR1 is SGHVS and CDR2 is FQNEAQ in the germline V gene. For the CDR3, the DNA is TGTGCCAGCAGCTACCGCAGGGGGGAGGAACTGTTTTTT. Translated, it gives CASSYRRGEELFF.

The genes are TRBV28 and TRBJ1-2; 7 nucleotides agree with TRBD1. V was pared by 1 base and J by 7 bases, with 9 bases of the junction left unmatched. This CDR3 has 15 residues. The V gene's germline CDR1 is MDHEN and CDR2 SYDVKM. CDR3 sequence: CASSLFDREGGGYTF. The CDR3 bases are TGTGCCAGCAGTTTATTCGACAGGGAAGGAGGTGGCTACACCTTC.

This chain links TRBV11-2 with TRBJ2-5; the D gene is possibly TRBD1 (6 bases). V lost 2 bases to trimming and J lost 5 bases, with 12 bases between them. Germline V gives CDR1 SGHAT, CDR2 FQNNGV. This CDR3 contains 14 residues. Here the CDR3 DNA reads TGTGCCAGCAGCTTATCAGGGGCTCCGGAGACCCAGTACTTC. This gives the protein CASSLSGAPETQYF.

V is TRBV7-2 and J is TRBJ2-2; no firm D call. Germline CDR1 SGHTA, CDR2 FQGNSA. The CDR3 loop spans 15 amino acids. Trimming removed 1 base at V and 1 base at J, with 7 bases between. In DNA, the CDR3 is TGTGCCAGCAGCTTAGGCAGCCGGAACACCGGGGAGCTGTTTTTT. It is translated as CASSLGSRNTGELFF.

CDR3 protein: CASSNRPMGGNQPQHF. CDR3 bases: TGTGCCAGCAGCAATCGCCCCATGGGGGGCAATCAGCCCCAGCATTTT. The chain has TRBV21-1 and TRBJ1-5. TRBV21-1 is termed a pseudogene. The CDR3 is 16 residues long.